The 7 T cell receptor beta chains below all came from one sample that was sequenced in a study of early T cells in non-severe SARS-CoV-2 infection. TCRdb redid the calling of the 5' RACE reads with MiXCR, one entry per CDR3 protein. The sample carries approximately 65,000 distinct CDR3 sequences, about 11% recorded once. Source: whole blood, taken at baseline. The receptors originated from an adult who was a healthcare worker with PCR-confirmed SARS-CoV-2 infection or an uninfected control (not recorded which).

This chain links TRBV14 with TRBJ2-2; D is perhaps TRBD1 (6 bases). Germline lookup yields CDR1 SGHDN and CDR2 FVKESK. The V gene lost 4 bases and the J gene lost 5 bases, with 17 bases spanning the gap. This CDR3 has 16 residues. DNA for the CDR3: TGTGCCAGCAGCCTACCGGGACACTACCCTACCGGGGAGCTGTTTTTT. Translation gives CASSLPGHYPTGELFF.

This clonotype came up a few times. V gene TRBV10-3 combines with J gene TRBJ2-1; a possible D gene is TRBD2 (6 bases). Germline loops: CDR1 ENHRY, CDR2 SYGVKD. The V and J ends lost 4 bases and 4 bases respectively, with 17 bases between them. The CDR3 runs 16 residues. CDR3 loop: CAISANSGGSYNEQFF. The CDR3 nucleotides are TGTGCCATCAGTGCCAACAGTGGGGGGTCTTACAATGAGCAGTTCTTC.

The rearrangement uses TRBV12-5 and TRBJ2-2; D is uncertain. With 4 bases removed from V and 1 base from J, the gap between germline ends came to 19 bases. This CDR3 contains 18 residues. Looked up from germline, CDR1 is LGHNT and CDR2 is FRNRAP. CDR3 DNA sequence: TGTGCTAGTGGTTACCCCCGGACCCCCCGAGGGAACACCGGGGAGCTGTTTTTT. Protein sequence: CASGYPRTPRGNTGELFF. Full variable domain (missing parts from reference TRBV12-5 and TRBJ2-2): DARVTQTPRHKVTEMGQEVTMRCQPILGHNTVFWYRQTMMQGLELLAYFRNRAPLDDSGMPKDRFSAEMPDATLATLKIQPSEPRDSAVYFCASGYPRTPRGNTGELFFGEGSRLTVL.

CDR3 amino acids: CASSLASTEAFF. The CDR3 DNA follows: TGTGCCAGCAGCTTGGCTTCCACTGAAGCTTTCTTT. The genes are TRBV5-6 and TRBJ1-1; D ambiguous. From germline, CDR1 is SGHDT and CDR2 YYEEEE. The CDR3 loop spans 12 amino acids. V dropped 0 bases and J dropped 4 bases, with 4 bases sitting between them.

A few counts support this clonotype. V usage is TRBV11-2 and J usage is TRBJ1-1, with D hard to call. CDR1 is SGHAT and CDR2 is FQNNGV in the germline V gene. This CDR3 spans 13 amino acids. Trimming took 5 bases from V and 0 from J, leaving 7 bases between them. For the CDR3, the DNA is TGTGCCAGCAGCGCCCACATGAACACTGAAGCTTTCTTT. It is translated as CASSAHMNTEAFF.

The rearrangement links TRBV6-6 to TRBJ2-5; D not certain. Germline V gene lookup returns CDR1 MNHNY and CDR2 SVGAGI (reference sequence). The length of the CDR3 is 14 residues. The V gene lost 0 bases and the J gene lost 0 bases, with 5 bases spanning the gap. The CDR3 loop reads CASSYSVNQETQYF. Here the CDR3 DNA reads TGTGCCAGCAGTTACTCGGTCAACCAAGAGACCCAGTACTTC.

This clonotype was found many times. The chain is built from TRBV11-2 and TRBJ1-2; D unresolved. Looked up from germline, CDR1 is SGHAT and CDR2 is FQNNGV. The CDR3 has 14 amino acids. The ends were cut back, 2 bases at V and 1 base at J, with 8 bases in the middle. The CDR3 region is CASSLQAINYGYTF. The CDR3 nucleotides read TGTGCCAGCAGCTTACAGGCGATTAACTATGGCTACACCTTC.